This T cell receptor beta chain was profiled in a study of blood T cell repertoires in COVID-19. Study summary: COVID-19 samples from acute and convalescent phases originated in the United States, Italy and Spain. Nucleic acid was either cDNA or gDNA, and it came from T cells, B-cell-depleted T cells, or PBMCs.

The V gene's germline CDR1 is SGHRS and CDR2 YFSETQ. This CDR3 contains 15 residues. Trimming pared 5 bases from V and 2 bases from J, leaving 16 bases between. Authors' analysis steps: It was from reference gene primer amplification that nucleated cell counts were estimated. The repertoire was sequenced with immunoSEQ multiplex PCR; TCRdb's copy has only in-frame clones and lacks some. V and J calls and clone size follow that table, whereas D and trimming were derived from the DNA. The top ten clones hold about 20% of a sample with approximately 210,000 clones, 80% to 90% of them seen once. Sequencing was performed on peripheral blood. V is TRBV5-1 and J is TRBJ2-5; tentative D call: TRBD2 (5 bases). The clonotype originates from a human donor in a cohort sampled during active COVID-19. Here the CDR3 DNA reads TGCGCCAGCAGTTGGGCTCTGGGAGAACAAGAGACCCAGTACTTC. Its protein product is CASSWALGEQETQYF.